Reported below is one T cell receptor beta chain. With a far larger clone one base away, a read error is the likely cause. The sample belongs to a study of shared clonotypes between healthy human individuals. The length of the CDR3 is 15 residues. CDR1 and CDR2 (germline): SQVTM, ANQGSEA. The assay was immunoSEQ multiplex PCR, and TCRdb's table has in-frame clones only and misses some. Counted here are about 490,000 clones, roughly 80% occurring once; the ten biggest clones make up approximately 12%. The chain has TRBV29-1 and TRBJ2-7, with D tentatively TRBD1 or TRBD2 (5 bases each). This TCR came from a woman aged 40 to 50 in good health. Some clones in this sample may be carry-over from other donors' samples. Sequencing input: PBMCs. The CDR3 nucleotides are TGCAGCGTAGCCTCAGGGTTTCTCGGGCTTAGGGAGCAGTGCTTC. Amino acid sequence: CSVASGFLGLREQCF.